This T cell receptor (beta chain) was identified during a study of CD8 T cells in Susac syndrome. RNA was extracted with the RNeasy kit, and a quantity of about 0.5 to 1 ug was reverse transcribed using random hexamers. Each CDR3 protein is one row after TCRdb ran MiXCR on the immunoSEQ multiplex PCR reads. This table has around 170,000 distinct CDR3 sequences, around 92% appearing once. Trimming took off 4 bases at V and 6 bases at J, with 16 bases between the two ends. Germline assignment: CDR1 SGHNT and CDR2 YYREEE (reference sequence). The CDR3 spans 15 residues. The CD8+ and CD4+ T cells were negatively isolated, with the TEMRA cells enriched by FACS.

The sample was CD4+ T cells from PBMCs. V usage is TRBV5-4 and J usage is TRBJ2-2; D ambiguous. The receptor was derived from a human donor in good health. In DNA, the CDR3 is TGTGCCAGCAGCCGGGCGGCTACCCAGGCCGGGGAGCTGTTTTTT. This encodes CASSRAATQAGELFF. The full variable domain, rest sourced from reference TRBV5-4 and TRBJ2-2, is ETGVTQSPTHLIKTRGQQVTLRCSSQSGHNTVSWYQQALGQGPQFIFQYYREEENGRGNFPPRFSGLQFPNYSSELNVNALELDDSALYLCASSRAATQAGELFFGEGSRLTVL.